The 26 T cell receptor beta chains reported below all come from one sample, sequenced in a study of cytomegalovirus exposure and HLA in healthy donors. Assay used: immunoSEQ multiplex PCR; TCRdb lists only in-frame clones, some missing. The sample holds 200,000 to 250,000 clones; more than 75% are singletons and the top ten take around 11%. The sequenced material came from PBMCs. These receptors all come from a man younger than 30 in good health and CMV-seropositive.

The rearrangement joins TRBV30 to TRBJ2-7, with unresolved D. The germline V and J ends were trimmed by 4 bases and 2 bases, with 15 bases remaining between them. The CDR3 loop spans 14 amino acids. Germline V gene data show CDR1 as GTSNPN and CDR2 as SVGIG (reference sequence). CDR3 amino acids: CAWTRAFSPYEQYF. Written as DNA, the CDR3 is TGTGCCTGGACCCGGGCCTTTTCCCCCTACGAGCAGTACTTC.

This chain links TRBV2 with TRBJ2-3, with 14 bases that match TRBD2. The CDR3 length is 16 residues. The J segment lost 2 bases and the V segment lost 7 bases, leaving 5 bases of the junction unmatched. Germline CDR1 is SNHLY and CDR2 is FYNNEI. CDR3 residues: CASIGLAGGYTDTQYF. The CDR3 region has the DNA TGTGCCAGCATCGGACTAGCGGGAGGATACACAGATACGCAGTATTTT.

In DNA, the CDR3 is TGCGCCAGCAGTTCGGGAACTAATGTTGGGAAGATCTATGGCTACACCTTC. Translated: CASSSGTNVGKIYGYTF. The chain uses TRBV23-1 and TRBJ1-2, with D unresolved. TRBV23-1 falls under the ORF class, with uncertain function. With 5 bases removed from V and 4 bases from J, the gap between germline ends came to 23 bases. CDR3 length equals 17 residues.

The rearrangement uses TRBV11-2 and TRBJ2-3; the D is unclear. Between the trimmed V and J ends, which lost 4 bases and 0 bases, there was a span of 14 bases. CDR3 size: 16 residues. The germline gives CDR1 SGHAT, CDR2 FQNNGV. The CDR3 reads CASSSGVLRSTDTQYF. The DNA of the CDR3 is TGTGCCAGCAGCTCAGGAGTTCTTAGGAGCACAGATACGCAGTATTTT. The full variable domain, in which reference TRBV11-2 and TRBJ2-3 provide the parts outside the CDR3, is EAGVAQSPRYKIIEKRQSVAFWCNPISGHATLYWYQQILGQGPKLLIQFQNNGVVDDSQLPKDRFSAERLKGVDSTLKIQPAKLEDSAVYLCASSSGVLRSTDTQYFGPGTRLTVL.

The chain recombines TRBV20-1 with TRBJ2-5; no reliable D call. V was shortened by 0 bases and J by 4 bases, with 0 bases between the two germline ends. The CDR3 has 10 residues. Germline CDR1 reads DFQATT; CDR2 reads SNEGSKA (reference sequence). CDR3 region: CSAREETQYF. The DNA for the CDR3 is TGCAGTGCTAGAGAAGAGACCCAGTACTTC.

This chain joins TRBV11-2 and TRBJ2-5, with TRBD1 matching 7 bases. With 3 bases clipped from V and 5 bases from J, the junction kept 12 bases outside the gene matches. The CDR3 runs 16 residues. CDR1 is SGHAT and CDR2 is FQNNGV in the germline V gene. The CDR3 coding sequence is TGTGCCAGCAGCTTTGAGAGGGGGCGCAACCTGGAGACCCAGTACTTC. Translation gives CASSFERGRNLETQYF.

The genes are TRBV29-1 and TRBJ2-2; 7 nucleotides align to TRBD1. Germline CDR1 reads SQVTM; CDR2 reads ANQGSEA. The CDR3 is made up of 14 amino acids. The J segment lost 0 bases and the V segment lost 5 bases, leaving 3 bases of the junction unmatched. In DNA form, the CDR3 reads TGCAGCGTTAGGGGACAGCCGAACACCGGGGAGCTGTTTTTT. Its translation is CSVRGQPNTGELFF.

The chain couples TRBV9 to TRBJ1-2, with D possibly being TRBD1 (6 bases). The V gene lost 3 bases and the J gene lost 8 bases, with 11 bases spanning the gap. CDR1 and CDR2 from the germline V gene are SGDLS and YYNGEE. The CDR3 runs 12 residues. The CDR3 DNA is TGTGCCAGCAGCGGGGGGGCGAAGGGCTACACCTTC. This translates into CASSGGAKGYTF.

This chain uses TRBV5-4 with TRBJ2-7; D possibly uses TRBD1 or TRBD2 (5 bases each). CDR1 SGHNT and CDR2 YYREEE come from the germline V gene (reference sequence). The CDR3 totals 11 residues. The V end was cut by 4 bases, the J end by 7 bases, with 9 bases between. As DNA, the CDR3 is TGTGCCAGCAGCGGGGGACGGGAGCAGTACTTC. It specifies CASSGGREQYF.

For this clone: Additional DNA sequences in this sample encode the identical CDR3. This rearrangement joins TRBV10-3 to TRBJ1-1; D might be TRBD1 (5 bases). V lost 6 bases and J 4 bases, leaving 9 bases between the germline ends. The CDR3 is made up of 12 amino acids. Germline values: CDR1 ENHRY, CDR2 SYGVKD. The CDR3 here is CAIRTGGTEAFF. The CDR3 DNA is TGTGCCATCAGAACAGGCGGCACTGAAGCTTTCTTT.

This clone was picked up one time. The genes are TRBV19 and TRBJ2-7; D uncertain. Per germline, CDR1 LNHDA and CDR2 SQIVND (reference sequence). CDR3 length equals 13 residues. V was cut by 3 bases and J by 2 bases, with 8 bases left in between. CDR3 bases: TGTGCCAGTAGTATCACTCCCACCTACGAGCAGTACTTC. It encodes CASSITPTYEQYF.

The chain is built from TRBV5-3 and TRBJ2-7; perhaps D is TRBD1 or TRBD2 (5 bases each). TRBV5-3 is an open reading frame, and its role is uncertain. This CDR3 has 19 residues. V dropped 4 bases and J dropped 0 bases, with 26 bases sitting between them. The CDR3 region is CARSPFTPTGTGSSYEQYF. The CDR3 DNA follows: TGTGCCAGAAGCCCTTTCACACCGACCGGGACGGGGAGCTCCTACGAGCAGTACTTC.

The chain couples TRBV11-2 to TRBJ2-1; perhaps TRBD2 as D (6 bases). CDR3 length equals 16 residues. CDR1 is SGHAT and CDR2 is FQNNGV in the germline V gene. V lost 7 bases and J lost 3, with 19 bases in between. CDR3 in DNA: TGTGCCAGCACCAAACGGGGGTGGGCAGTCTACAATGAGCAGTTCTTC. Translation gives CASTKRGWAVYNEQFF.

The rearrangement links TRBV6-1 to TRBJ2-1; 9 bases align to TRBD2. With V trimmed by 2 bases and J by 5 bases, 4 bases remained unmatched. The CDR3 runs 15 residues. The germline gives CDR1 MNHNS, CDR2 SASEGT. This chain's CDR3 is CASSELAGSHNEQFF. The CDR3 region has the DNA TGTGCCAGCAGTGAACTAGCGGGAAGCCACAATGAGCAGTTCTTC.

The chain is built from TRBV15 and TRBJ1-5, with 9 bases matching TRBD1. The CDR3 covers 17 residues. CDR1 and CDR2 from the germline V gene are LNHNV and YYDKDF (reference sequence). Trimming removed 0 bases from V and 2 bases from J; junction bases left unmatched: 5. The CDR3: CATSRERTGAGNQPQHF. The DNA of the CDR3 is TGTGCCACCAGCAGAGAACGGACAGGGGCCGGCAATCAGCCCCAGCATTTT.

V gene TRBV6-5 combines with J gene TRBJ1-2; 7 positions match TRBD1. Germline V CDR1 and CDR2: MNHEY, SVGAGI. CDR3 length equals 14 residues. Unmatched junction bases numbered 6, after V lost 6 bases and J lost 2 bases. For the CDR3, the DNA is TGTGCCAGCAGCCTAAACAGGGGAAACTATGGCTACACCTTC. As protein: CASSLNRGNYGYTF.

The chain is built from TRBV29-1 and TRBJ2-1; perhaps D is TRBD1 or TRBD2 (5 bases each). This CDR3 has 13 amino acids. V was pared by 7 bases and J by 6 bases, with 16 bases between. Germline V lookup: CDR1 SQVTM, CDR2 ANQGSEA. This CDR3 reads CSADGLGGNEQFF. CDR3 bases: TGCAGCGCCGACGGTCTTGGGGGCAATGAGCAGTTCTTC.

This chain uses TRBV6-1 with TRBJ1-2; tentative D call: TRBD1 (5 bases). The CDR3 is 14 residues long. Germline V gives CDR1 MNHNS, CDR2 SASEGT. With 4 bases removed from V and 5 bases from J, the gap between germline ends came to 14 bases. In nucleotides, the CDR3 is TGTGCCAGCAGTGTAGACAGTGCTTTTTATGGCTACACCTTC. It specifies CASSVDSAFYGYTF.

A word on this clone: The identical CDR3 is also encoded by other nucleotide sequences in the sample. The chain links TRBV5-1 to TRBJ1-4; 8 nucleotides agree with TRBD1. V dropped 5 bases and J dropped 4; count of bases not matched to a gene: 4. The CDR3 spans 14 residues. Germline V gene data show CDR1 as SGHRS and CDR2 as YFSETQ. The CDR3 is CASSSDRGNEKLFF. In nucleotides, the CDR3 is TGCGCCAGCAGTTCCGACAGGGGTAATGAAAAACTGTTTTTT.

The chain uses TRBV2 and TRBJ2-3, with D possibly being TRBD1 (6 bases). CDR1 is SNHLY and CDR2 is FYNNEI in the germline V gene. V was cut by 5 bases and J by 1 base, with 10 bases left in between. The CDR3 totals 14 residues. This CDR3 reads CASSKDSRTDTQYF. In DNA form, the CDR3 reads TGTGCCAGCAGTAAGGACAGCCGCACAGATACGCAGTATTTT.

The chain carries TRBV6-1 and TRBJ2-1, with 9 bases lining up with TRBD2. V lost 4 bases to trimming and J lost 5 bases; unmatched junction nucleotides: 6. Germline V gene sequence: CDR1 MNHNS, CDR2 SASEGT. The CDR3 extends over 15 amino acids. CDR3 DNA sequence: TGTGCCAGCAGTGGGGGGACTAGCCCAAACAATGAGCAGTTCTTC. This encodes CASSGGTSPNNEQFF.

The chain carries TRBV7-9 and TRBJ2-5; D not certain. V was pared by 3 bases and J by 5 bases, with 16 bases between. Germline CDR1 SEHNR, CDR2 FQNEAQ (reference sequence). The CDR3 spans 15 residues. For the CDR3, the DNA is TGTGCCAGCAGCTTCGACCCCTTCGGTCGTGAGACCCAGTACTTC. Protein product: CASSFDPFGRETQYF. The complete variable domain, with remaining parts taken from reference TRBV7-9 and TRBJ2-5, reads DTGVSQNPRHKITKRGQNVTFRCDPISEHNRLYWYRQTLGQGPEFLTYFQNEAQLEKSRLLSDRFSAERPKGSFSTLEIQRTEQGDSAMYLCASSFDPFGRETQYFGPGTRLLVL.

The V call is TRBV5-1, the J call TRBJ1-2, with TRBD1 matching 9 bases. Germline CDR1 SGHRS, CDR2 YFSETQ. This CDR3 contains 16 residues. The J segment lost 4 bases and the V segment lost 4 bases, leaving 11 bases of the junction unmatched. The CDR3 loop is CASSMGTGTAVYGYTF. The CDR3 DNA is TGCGCCAGCAGCATGGGGACAGGGACAGCAGTCTATGGCTACACCTTC.

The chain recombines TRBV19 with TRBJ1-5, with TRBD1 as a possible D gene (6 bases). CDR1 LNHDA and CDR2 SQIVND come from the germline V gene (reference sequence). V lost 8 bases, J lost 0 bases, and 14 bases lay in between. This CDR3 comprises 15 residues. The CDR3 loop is CASRDTHYSNQPQHF. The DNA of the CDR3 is TGTGCCAGTCGGGACACCCATTATAGCAATCAGCCCCAGCATTTT.

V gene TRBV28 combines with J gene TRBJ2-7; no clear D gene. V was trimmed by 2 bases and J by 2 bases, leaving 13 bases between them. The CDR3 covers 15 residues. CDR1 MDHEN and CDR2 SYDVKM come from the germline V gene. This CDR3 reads CASSLPARDPYEQYF. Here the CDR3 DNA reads TGTGCCAGCAGTTTACCAGCGCGAGATCCCTACGAGCAGTACTTC. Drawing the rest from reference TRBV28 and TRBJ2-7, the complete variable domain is DVKVTQSSRYLVKRTGEKVFLECVQDMDHENMFWYRQDPGLGLRLIYFSYDVKMKEKGDIPEGYSVSREKKERFSLILESASTNQTSMYLCASSLPARDPYEQYFGPGTRLTVT.

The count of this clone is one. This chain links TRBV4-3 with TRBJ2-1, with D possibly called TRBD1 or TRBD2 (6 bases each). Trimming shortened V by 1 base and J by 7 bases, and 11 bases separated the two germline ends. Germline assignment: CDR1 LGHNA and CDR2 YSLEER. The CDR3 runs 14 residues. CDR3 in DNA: TGCGCCAGCAGCCAAGGAGGGGGGAGTAATGAGCAGTTCTTC. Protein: CASSQGGGSNEQFF.